This entry lists 32 T cell receptor beta chains sequenced from one sample in a study of identical twins. TCRdb fed the 5' RACE reads into MiXCR, producing one record per CDR3 protein. The sample yields 510,000 or so distinct CDR3 sequences, roughly 15% seen once. These records were also assigned to another study, of yellow fever vaccine responses in identical twins.

The specimen was CD4+ T cells sorted from blood. Receptors originate from a woman under 30 in good health.

This chain uses TRBV5-1 with TRBJ2-1; 8 bases are a match to TRBD2. CDR1 and CDR2 from the germline V gene are SGHRS and YFSETQ. V lost 4 bases to trimming and J lost 7 bases; unmatched junction nucleotides: 19. This CDR3 contains 18 residues. CDR3 in DNA: TGCGCCAGCAGCCGCACCGGGGCTAGCGGGCCCCCCGGGAATGAGCAGTTCTTC. It encodes CASSRTGASGPPGNEQFF.

This clonotype has more than one count but fewer than ten. V usage is TRBV20-1 and J usage is TRBJ1-5; D gene uncertain. CDR3 length equals 12 residues. Germline lookup yields CDR1 DFQATT and CDR2 SNEGSKA (reference sequence). V was clipped by 6 bases and J by 2 bases, with 8 bases between them. CDR3: CSAGRGNQPQHF. CDR3 DNA sequence: TGCAGTGCCGGGCGAGGCAATCAGCCCCAGCATTTT.

The J gene is TRBJ2-4, the V gene TRBV4-1; 16 bases line up with TRBD2. The V and J ends lost 4 bases and 2 bases, in that order; junction bases with no gene match: 5. Germline V CDR1 and CDR2: MGHRA, YSYEKL. The CDR3 covers 18 residues. The CDR3 DNA is TGCGCCAGCAGCCCGGGACTAGCGGGGGGGGTGTCCAAAAACATTCAGTACTTC. It specifies CASSPGLAGGVSKNIQYF.

The V call is TRBV2, the J call TRBJ2-4; D may match TRBD1 or TRBD2 (5 bases each). Germline CDR1 is SNHLY and CDR2 is FYNNEI. The V gene lost 6 bases and the J gene lost 0 bases, with 21 bases spanning the gap. The CDR3 sequence is 18 residues long. The CDR3: CASRFGAGPSLAKNIQYF. The CDR3 coding sequence is TGTGCCAGCAGATTCGGGGCAGGACCAAGCCTAGCCAAAAACATTCAGTACTTC.

The sample holds a few counts of this clonotype. The chain recombines TRBV5-1 with TRBJ2-5; the D gene could be TRBD1 or TRBD2 (5 bases each). V dropped 0 bases and J dropped 5 bases, with 17 bases sitting between them. In germline, CDR1 is SGHRS, CDR2 YFSETQ. The CDR3 is 16 residues long. The CDR3: CASSLGSGTNFETQYF. The CDR3, as DNA: TGCGCCAGCAGCTTGGGTTCAGGGACGAACTTTGAGACCCAGTACTTC.

This clonotype occurred a few times. The V call is TRBV6-5, the J call TRBJ2-2; D might be TRBD1 (6 bases). CDR3 size: 14 residues. The ends were cut back, 2 bases at V and 3 bases at J, with 7 bases in the middle. Germline-derived CDR1 and CDR2 are MNHEY and SVGAGI. For the CDR3, the DNA is TGTGCCAGCAGTTACACAGGGTACACCGGGGAGCTGTTTTTT. Translating it yields CASSYTGYTGELFF.

This clonotype was detected ten times or more. CDR3 coding DNA: TGCAGTGCTAGAGAGGGGACTAGCAGGGATGAGCAGTTCTTC. It specifies CSAREGTSRDEQFF. The chain recombines TRBV20-1 with TRBJ2-1; 9 bases map to TRBD2. Trimming removed 0 bases from V and 8 bases from J; junction bases left unmatched: 5. The CDR3 contains 14 residues. CDR1 and CDR2 from the germline V gene are DFQATT and SNEGSKA (reference sequence).

This clonotype was recorded once. The J gene is TRBJ2-7, the V gene TRBV28, with 7 positions matching TRBD1. The trim removed 5 bases at V and 2 bases at J, leaving 6 bases unmatched. CDR1 and CDR2 (germline): MDHEN, SYDVKM. The CDR3 is 14 amino acids. The CDR3 DNA reads TGTGCCAGCAGTGTGACAGGGACAACCTACGAGCAGTACGTC. It codes for CASSVTGTTYEQYV.

This chain joins TRBV21-1 and TRBJ2-1; TRBD1 is taken as the D call from the table, unchecked against the DNA. TRBV21-1 is annotated as a pseudogene. The CDR3 consists of 17 residues. CDR3: CASSKQSVGGQYNEQFF. The CDR3 DNA follows: TGTGCCAGCAGCAAACAGAGTGTCGGGGGGCAGTACAATGAGCAGTTCTTC.

The CDR3: CATPRAGTGDTYEQYF. CDR3 in DNA: TGTGCCACCCCCAGAGCAGGGACAGGGGACACTTACGAGCAGTACTTC. The rearrangement links TRBV28 to TRBJ2-7; 10 bases map to TRBD1. The CDR3 has 16 residues. CDR1 and CDR2 from the germline V gene are MDHEN and SYDVKM. J gave up 4 bases and V 10 bases, and 16 bases lay outside the gene matches.

This clonotype showed up just a few times. The chain links TRBV28 to TRBJ2-7; the match to TRBD1 covers 9 bases. The junction had 14 bases not matched to a gene; V was cut back by 5 bases and J by 6 bases. The V gene's germline CDR1 is MDHEN and CDR2 SYDVKM. This CDR3 spans 16 amino acids. The chain's CDR3 is CASSPITGTGRVEQYV. The CDR3 DNA reads as TGTGCCAGCAGTCCAATAACTGGGACAGGGAGGGTCGAGCAGTACGTC.

The chain employs TRBV7-9 and TRBJ2-5, with TRBD2 as a possible D gene (5 bases). Germline V gene sequence: CDR1 SEHNR, CDR2 FQNEAQ (reference sequence). V was shortened by 6 bases and J by 5 bases, with 16 bases between the two germline ends. This CDR3 spans 14 amino acids. CDR3: CASRQSGGEETQYF. The DNA of the CDR3 is TGTGCCAGCAGACAGAGCGGTGGGGAGGAGACCCAGTACTTC.

This clonotype was counted only a few times. This chain uses TRBV20-1 with TRBJ2-1; tentative D call: TRBD2 (5 bases). Germline V gene data show CDR1 as DFQATT and CDR2 as SNEGSKA (reference sequence). Trimming removed 0 bases from V and 12 bases from J, with 9 bases in between. The CDR3 contains 11 residues. The CDR3 sequence is CSARDWLAQFF. CDR3 nucleotide sequence: TGCAGTGCTAGAGATTGGCTAGCGCAGTTCTTC.

V is TRBV29-1 and J is TRBJ1-6, with 7 bases that match TRBD1. This CDR3 spans 15 amino acids. In germline, CDR1 is SQVTM, CDR2 ANQGSEA. The junction had 9 bases not matched to a gene; V was cut back by 4 bases and J by 6 bases. CDR3 nucleotides: TGCAGCGTTGCCACAGGGGTTGGGGTTAATTCACCCCTCCACTTT. It codes for CSVATGVGVNSPLHF.

At least ten counts were recorded for this clonotype. The V and J genes are TRBV18 and TRBJ2-7; D unclear. This CDR3 contains 12 residues. V lost 6 bases and J 2 bases, leaving 8 bases between the germline ends. The germline V gene has CDR1 KGHSH and CDR2 LQKENI. CDR3 sequence reads: CASSLHPYEQYV. As DNA, the CDR3 is TGTGCCAGCTCGCTTCATCCCTACGAGCAGTACGTC.

This clonotype was found a few times. This rearrangement joins TRBV29-1 to TRBJ2-3; 9 nucleotides align to TRBD1. This CDR3 is built from 13 residues. From germline, CDR1 is SQVTM and CDR2 ANQGSEA. Unmatched junction bases numbered 6, after V lost 7 bases and J lost 4 bases. The CDR3 bases are TGCAGCGGGGGACAGGGACGAGCAGATACGCAGTATTTT. Translated, it gives CSGGQGRADTQYF.

The rearrangement links TRBV10-3 to TRBJ1-6, with a possible D match to TRBD1 (5 bases). There are 14 residues in the CDR3. V lost 8 bases, J lost 7 bases, and 15 bases lay in between. Germline CDR1 ENHRY, CDR2 SYGVKD. The CDR3 DNA sequence: TGTGCCATCGGACGGGGGGTTGAGAATTCACCCCTCCACTTT. Residues: CAIGRGVENSPLHF.

Ten or more counts support this clonotype. The chain is built from TRBV5-1 and TRBJ2-4, with D possibly being TRBD1 (6 bases). Germline V CDR1 and CDR2: SGHRS, YFSETQ. V was pared by 3 bases and J by 6 bases, with 16 bases between. CDR3 length equals 15 residues. The CDR3 is CASSSDRSNSNIQYF. CDR3 coding DNA: TGCGCCAGCAGCTCTGACAGGAGCAATTCAAACATTCAGTACTTC.

This clonotype was counted a single time. The rearrangement joins TRBV2 to TRBJ2-3; D could derive from TRBD1 or TRBD2 (5 bases each). CDR3 length equals 17 residues. Trimming cost V 1 base and J 4 bases, with 18 bases left between them. Germline V lookup: CDR1 SNHLY, CDR2 FYNNEI. The CDR3 coding sequence is TGTGCCAGCAGTGAAGGACCGGGACCCCTTCGTCCAGATACGCAGTATTTT. Protein: CASSEGPGPLRPDTQYF.

The sample holds a few counts of this clonotype. The rearrangement links TRBV20-1 to TRBJ1-5; no clear D gene. With 5 bases removed from V and 1 base from J, the gap between germline ends came to 6 bases. This CDR3 has 12 residues. CDR1 is DFQATT, CDR2 SNEGSKA, per germline (reference sequence). This chain's CDR3 is CSALTSNQPQHF. DNA for the CDR3: TGCAGTGCTCTGACGAGCAATCAGCCCCAGCATTTT.

Only a few counts were recorded for this clonotype. Here the CDR3 DNA reads TGCGCCAGCAGCCAAGATTGGGCAGGGGGTGGCAATCAGCCCCAGCATTTT. It translates to CASSQDWAGGGNQPQHF. The chain has TRBV4-1 and TRBJ1-5; 7 bases are a match to TRBD1. CDR1 and CDR2 (germline): MGHRA, YSYEKL. This CDR3 contains 17 residues. V dropped 0 bases and J dropped 2; count of bases not matched to a gene: 7.

This chain's CDR3 is CASRPARETQYF. CDR3 coding DNA: TGCGCCAGCAGGCCCGCCAGGGAGACCCAGTACTTC. The chain recombines TRBV5-1 with TRBJ2-5; D unresolved. V was cut by 5 bases and J by 5 bases, with 10 bases left in between. The CDR3 has 12 residues. Germline-derived CDR1 and CDR2 are SGHRS and YFSETQ.

The genes are TRBV2 and TRBJ2-1, with D perhaps matching TRBD1 (6 bases). Germline lookup yields CDR1 SNHLY and CDR2 FYNNEI. V lost 11 bases and J 0 bases, leaving 11 bases between the germline ends. There are 13 residues in the CDR3. DNA for the CDR3: TGTGCCGAGGGGGAAAGCTCCTACAATGAGCAGTTCTTC. Translating it yields CAEGESSYNEQFF.

This chain joins TRBV4-1 and TRBJ1-1; D is perhaps TRBD1 (5 bases). The CDR3 is made up of 15 amino acids. Germline CDR1 MGHRA, CDR2 YSYEKL. The ends were cut back, 0 bases at V and 1 base at J, with 9 bases in the middle. The CDR3 nucleotides are TGCGCCAGCAGCCAAGACCCCGACAGGAACACTGAAGCTTTCTTT. It codes for CASSQDPDRNTEAFF.

This clonotype was picked up a small number of times. The V and J genes are TRBV29-1 and TRBJ2-4; D is perhaps TRBD1 (6 bases). V lost 7 bases, J lost 6 bases, and 16 bases lay in between. CDR3 length: 13 residues. Germline V gives CDR1 SQVTM, CDR2 ANQGSEA. CDR3 nucleotide sequence: TGCAGCGGATACGGGGCAGGGGTAAACATTCAGTACTTC. Its translation is CSGYGAGVNIQYF.

In this sample, this clonotype turned up many times. This chain connects TRBV2 to TRBJ2-7; 12 nucleotides agree with TRBD2. Germline V CDR1 and CDR2: SNHLY, FYNNEI. J gave up 3 bases and V 6 bases, and 3 bases lay outside the gene matches. The CDR3 runs 14 residues. Here the CDR3 reads CASRWTSGNYEQYF. Written as DNA, the CDR3 is TGTGCCAGCAGGTGGACTAGCGGGAACTACGAGCAGTACTTC.

This chain uses TRBV20-1 with TRBJ2-5, with D perhaps assigned TRBD1 or TRBD2 (5 bases each). Between the trimmed V and J ends, which lost 3 bases and 7 bases, there was a span of 15 bases. Germline loops: CDR1 DFQATT, CDR2 SNEGSKA (reference sequence). This CDR3 is 13 amino acids long. In nucleotides, the CDR3 is TGCAGTGCTAGGGGGGACCTCGAGGGGACCCAGTACTTC. Translated, it gives CSARGDLEGTQYF.

The V gene is TRBV3-1, the J gene TRBJ2-2, with a possible D match to TRBD2 (6 bases). There are 19 residues in the CDR3. CDR1 is LGHDT and CDR2 is YNNKEL in the germline V gene (reference sequence). Between the trimmed V and J ends, which lost 0 bases and 0 bases, there was a span of 17 bases. The CDR3 DNA is TGTGCCAGCAGCCAAGACCTTACCAAAGGGACTGCGAACACCGGGGAGCTGTTTTTT. This gives the protein CASSQDLTKGTANTGELFF. Using reference TRBV3-1 and TRBJ2-2 for the parts outside the CDR3, the full variable domain is DTAVSQTPKYLVTQMGNDKSIKCEQNLGHDTMYWYKQDSKKFLKIMFSYNNKELIINETVPNRFSPKSPDKAHLNLHINSLELGDSAVYFCASSQDLTKGTANTGELFFGEGSRLTVL.

The V and J genes are TRBV7-8 and TRBJ2-3, with D perhaps assigned TRBD1 or TRBD2 (5 bases each). Germline V gene sequence: CDR1 SGHVS, CDR2 FQNEAQ. Trimming shortened V by 5 bases and J by 2 bases, and 23 bases separated the two germline ends. This CDR3 comprises 18 residues. This CDR3 reads CASSLSRRDRGFTDTQYF. The CDR3 DNA sequence: TGTGCCAGCAGCCTCTCACGCCGGGACCGAGGATTCACAGATACGCAGTATTTT.

This chain connects TRBV27 to TRBJ1-2, with D perhaps matching TRBD1 (5 bases). Germline assignment: CDR1 MNHEY and CDR2 SMNVEV (reference sequence). The V end was cut by 0 bases, the J end by 3 bases, with 8 bases between. The CDR3 is 14 residues long. The CDR3 protein is CASSLSGVHYGYTF. The DNA for the CDR3 is TGTGCCAGCAGTTTATCGGGGGTCCACTATGGCTACACCTTC.

The rearrangement joins TRBV5-1 to TRBJ2-1; perhaps TRBD1 as D (7 bases). Trimming shortened V by 0 bases and J by 8 bases, and 42 bases separated the two germline ends. Germline CDR1 reads SGHRS; CDR2 reads YFSETQ. The CDR3 sequence is 24 residues long. The CDR3 reads CASSLAAGGFGLSAIPTERHEQFF. CDR3 in DNA: TGCGCCAGCAGCTTGGCCGCAGGGGGGTTCGGTTTATCGGCTATCCCCACGGAAAGGCATGAGCAGTTCTTC.

This clonotype was detected only a few times. V and J are TRBV2 and TRBJ2-3, with D perhaps TRBD1 (5 bases). From germline, CDR1 is SNHLY and CDR2 FYNNEI. The CDR3 consists of 15 residues. The ends were cut back, 8 bases at V and 0 bases at J, with 15 bases in the middle. The CDR3 is CASEPQGTSTDTQYF. In DNA, the CDR3 is TGTGCCAGCGAACCCCAGGGTACTAGCACAGATACGCAGTATTTT.